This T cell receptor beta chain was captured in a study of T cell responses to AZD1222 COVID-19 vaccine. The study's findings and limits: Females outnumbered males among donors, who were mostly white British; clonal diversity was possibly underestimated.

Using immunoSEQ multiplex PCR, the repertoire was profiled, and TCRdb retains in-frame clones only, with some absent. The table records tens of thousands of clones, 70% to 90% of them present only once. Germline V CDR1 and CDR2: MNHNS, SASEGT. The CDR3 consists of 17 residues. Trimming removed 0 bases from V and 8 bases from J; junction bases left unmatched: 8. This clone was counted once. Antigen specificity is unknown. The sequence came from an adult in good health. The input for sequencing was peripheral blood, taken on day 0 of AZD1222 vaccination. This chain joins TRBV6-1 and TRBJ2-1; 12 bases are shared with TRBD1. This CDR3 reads CASSEAIPGTGGDEQFF. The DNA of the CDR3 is TGTGCCAGCAGTGAAGCCATACCCGGGACAGGGGGCGATGAGCAGTTCTTC.